This passage covers 11 T cell receptor beta chains from one sample sequenced in a study of cytomegalovirus exposure and HLA in healthy donors. PCR was performed using 60 Vbeta and 13 Jbeta primers. Only in-frame clones appear in the TCRdb table, and some are missing; sequencing was by immunoSEQ multiplex PCR. The sample table includes about 92,000 clones. Sample: PBMCs. Receptors originate from a man aged 50 to 59 in good health and CMV-seropositive.

The rearrangement joins TRBV10-1 to TRBJ2-7; no reliable D call. Germline lookup yields CDR1 WNHNN and CDR2 SYGVQD (reference sequence). The CDR3 is 11 residues long. Trimming stripped 6 bases from V and 1 base from J, with 4 bases between. Written as DNA, the CDR3 is TGCGCCAGCAGGCGGTCCTACGAGCAGTACGTC. It translates to CASRRSYEQYV.

The rearrangement links TRBV15 to TRBJ2-6; 10 nucleotides match TRBD1. CDR1 and CDR2 from the germline V gene are LNHNV and YYDKDF (reference sequence). The CDR3 length is 20 residues. V lost 5 bases to trimming and J lost 0 bases; unmatched junction nucleotides: 13. The CDR3 coding sequence is TGTGCCACCAGCGGAAGGGGACTGACAGGGGGCGACTCTGGGGCCAACGTCCTGACTTTC. Its protein is CATSGRGLTGGDSGANVLTF. Together with reference TRBV15 and TRBJ2-6, the CDR3 gives the full variable domain: DAMVIQNPRYQVTQFGKPVTLSCSQTLNHNVMYWYQQKSSQAPKLLFHYYDKDFNNEADTPDNFQSRRPNTSFCFLDIRSPGLGDTAMYLCATSGRGLTGGDSGANVLTFGAGSRLTVL.

The V call is TRBV19, the J call TRBJ1-1; maybe TRBD1 (5 bases). CDR1 and CDR2 (germline): LNHDA, SQIVND (reference sequence). The CDR3 runs to 15 residues. V was cut by 6 bases and J by 1 base, with 15 bases left in between. The CDR3 region has the DNA TGTGCCAGTAGGGGGCGGTTACGACCGAACACTGAAGCTTTCTTT. This sequence encodes CASRGRLRPNTEAFF.

The genes are TRBV27 and TRBJ1-1; 9 nucleotides line up with TRBD1. The germline gives CDR1 MNHEY, CDR2 SMNVEV (reference sequence). After removal of 5 bases from V and 2 bases from J, the junction contained 6 bases not matched to a gene. The CDR3 is 15 residues long. In DNA, the CDR3 is TGTGCCAGCAGTCTAAAGACAGGGGGTAACACTGAAGCTTTCTTT. Encoded protein: CASSLKTGGNTEAFF.

The rearrangement links TRBV6-1 to TRBJ2-1; 10 bases match TRBD2. The CDR3 has 15 residues. Germline CDR1 is MNHNS and CDR2 is SASEGT. Trimming at V came to 5 bases and at J to 3 bases, leaving 4 bases not matched to a gene. The chain's CDR3 is CASSRLAGGYNEQFF. CDR3 nucleotides: TGTGCCAGCAGTAGGTTAGCGGGAGGCTACAATGAGCAGTTCTTC.

The chain couples TRBV4-1 to TRBJ2-7, with 13 bases that match TRBD2. V gave up 4 bases and J gave up 4 bases; unmatched junction bases: 4. Looked up from germline, CDR1 is MGHRA and CDR2 is YSYEKL. The length of the CDR3 is 15 residues. CDR3 amino acids: CASSRGLAGAYEQYF. CDR3 DNA sequence: TGCGCCAGCAGCCGAGGACTAGCGGGAGCGTACGAGCAGTACTTC.

The chain has TRBV5-6 and TRBJ2-7, with 9 nucleotides matching TRBD2. Losses at the gene ends were 1 base for V and 7 bases for J; bases not matched to a gene: 6. CDR3 length: 14 amino acids. Germline CDR1 is SGHDT and CDR2 is YYEEEE. The CDR3 DNA reads TGTGCCAGCAGCTTGATTAGCGGGAGAGGGGAGCAGTACTTC. Its translation: CASSLISGRGEQYF.

This chain connects TRBV4-3 to TRBJ1-1, with 7 bases aligning to TRBD1. The CDR3 sequence is 14 residues long. Losses at the gene ends were 0 bases for V and 6 bases for J; bases not matched to a gene: 4. The germline CDR1 and CDR2 sequences are LGHNA and YSLEER. CDR3 DNA sequence: TGCGCCAGCAGCCAAGAAGACAGGGTGGCTGAAGCTTTCTTT. This gives the protein CASSQEDRVAEAFF.

V usage is TRBV28 and J usage is TRBJ1-2; D uncertain. V dropped 7 bases and J dropped 5 bases, with 11 bases sitting between them. The CDR3 spans 12 residues. CDR1 and CDR2 from the germline V gene are MDHEN and SYDVKM. The chain's CDR3 is CASTLRGYGYTF. The CDR3 bases are TGTGCCAGCACCCTCCGGGGTTATGGCTACACCTTC.

This chain uses TRBV7-2 with TRBJ2-5; 11 bases are shared with TRBD2. The CDR3 length is 16 residues. Germline CDR1 is SGHTA and CDR2 is FQGNSA. With V trimmed by 1 base and J by 4 bases, 5 bases remained unmatched. CDR3 DNA: TGTGCCAGCAGCTTAGAACTAGCGGGAGCCGGAGAGACCCAGTACTTC. Translated, it gives CASSLELAGAGETQYF.

A remark on this clone: Mismatch with germline at one junction end may stem from a read error. The J gene is TRBJ2-7, the V gene TRBV18; tentatively, D is TRBD2 (5 bases). The CDR3 has 13 residues. Germline lookup yields CDR1 KGHSH and CDR2 LQKENI. The CDR3 here is CASPPGLTGEQYF. The CDR3 nucleotides read TGTGCCAGCCCACCCGGATTAACGGGAGAGCAGTACTTC.